Listed below are T cell receptor beta chains from one sample, sequenced in a study of T cell repertoires in cytomegalovirus infection. TCRdb used MiXCR to reprocess the reads, holding one entry per CDR3 protein. In the table there are some 600,000 distinct CDR3 sequences, less than 25% of which are singletons. Sequenced sample: CD8+ T cells from PBMCs. The receptor set was obtained from a human donor in good health (CMV status not recorded). Some clones in this sample may be carry-over from other donors' samples. Each CDR3 is given with its conserved first and last residue. Each record gives: clone size, J gene, V gene, D gene, CDR3 DNA, CDR3 protein. A D gene is named only where the DNA matches it firmly. Only some rows state a clone size, as once, few, many or a class for expanded clones.

few	TRBJ1-6	TRBV7-9	NA	TGTGCCAGCAGCGGGATTGGGGCGAGAGGACGGAAGAAGGATTCACCCCTCCACTTT	CASSGIGARGRKKDSPLHF
few	TRBJ1-5	TRBV7-9	NA	TGTGCCAGCAGCTTAGCCGGGGGAATGAAAGATCAGCCCCAGCATTTT	CASSLAGGMKDQPQHF
NA	TRBJ2-5	TRBV29-1	TRBD2	TGCAGCGTTGGGACTAGCGGGGGGGAAGGATATTCAGAGACCCAGTACTTC	CSVGTSGGEGYSETQYF
few	TRBJ2-7	TRBV6-5	TRBD1	TGTGCCAGCAGCCTCACTGCTACAGGGGGGTACGAGCAGTACTTC	CASSLTATGGYEQYF
NA	TRBJ2-5	TRBV23-1	NA	TGCGCCAGCAGTCAGCCCTCCCGGGGGGCGGGGGAGACCCAGTACTTC	CASSQPSRGAGETQYF
NA	TRBJ1-1	TRBV6-4	NA	TGTGCCAGCAGTGACTCGATATTTGCCCAGAAAGAAGCTTTCTTT	CASSDSIFAQKEAFF
NA	TRBJ2-7	TRBV7-9	TRBD1	TGTGCCAGCAGCTTCAGGGACAGGAACTACGAGCAGTACTTC	CASSFRDRNYEQYF
many	TRBJ2-1	TRBV7-9	TRBD1	TGTGCCAGCAGCACTCCGGGACAGGGCAATGAGCAGTTCTTC	CASSTPGQGNEQFF
many	TRBJ2-3	TRBV7-2	NA	TGTGCCAGTCCCGGGCCCACAGATACGCAGTATTTT	CASPGPTDTQYF
many	TRBJ2-1	TRBV7-6	NA	TGTGCCAGCAGCTTCCCTGGGGGCTCGAGCTCCTACAATGAGCAGTTCTTC	CASSFPGGSSSYNEQFF
few	TRBJ2-5	TRBV12-3/TRBV12-4	NA	TGTGCCAGCAGTGCCGGGGCCCAAGAGACCCAGTACTTC	CASSAGAQETQYF
NA	TRBJ2-1	TRBV5-6	NA	TGTGCCAGCAGAATCAAAGGGTATGAGCAGTTCTTC	CASRIKGYEQFF
few	TRBJ1-2	TRBV20-1	NA	TGCAGTGCTAGAGATTTTAGAGGATCGTCGCATGGCTACACCTTC	CSARDFRGSSHGYTF
NA	TRBJ1-1	TRBV28	NA	TGTGCCAGCAGTTTATGGGCCAGCTTGAACACTGAAGCTTTCTTT	CASSLWASLNTEAFF
few	TRBJ1-6	TRBV6-6	TRBD1	TGTGCCAGCAGTTACTCTTGGAACCCGACAGGGGATAATTCACCCCTCCACTTT	CASSYSWNPTGDNSPLHF
many	TRBJ1-4	TRBV7-8	NA	TGTGCCAGCAGCTTATCTAGAAACGACCCCAATCTACTGTTTTTT	CASSLSRNDPNLLFF
NA	TRBJ1-5	TRBV12-3/TRBV12-4	NA	TGTGCCAGCAGTTCTTCCGAGCGGAGGCCCCAGCATTTT	CASSSSERRPQHF
NA	TRBJ2-7	TRBV20-1	NA	TGCAGTGCTAGGTCCCGGGGGCCCTACGAGCAGTACTTC	CSARSRGPYEQYF
few	TRBJ2-1	TRBV28	TRBD1	TGTGCCAGCACCGTAGGTGAGGGGGCGTTTGATGAGCAGTTCTTC	CASTVGEGAFDEQFF
NA	TRBJ1-2	TRBV12-3/TRBV12-4	NA	TGTGCCAGCAGTTTAATGAGCCATCCGGGAGGGGGCTACACCTTC	CASSLMSHPGGGYTF
few	TRBJ2-5	TRBV10-3	NA	TGTGCCATCAGCCCCATTTTTAGAGGTTATGAAGAGACCCAGTACTTC	CAISPIFRGYEETQYF
many	TRBJ2-2	TRBV7-9	NA	TGTGCCAGCAGCGGGAGGGACAGTAACGTGGAGCTGTTTTTT	CASSGRDSNVELFF
many	TRBJ2-1	TRBV7-3	NA	TGTGCCAGCAGCTTAACGATGGCCCGCGAGCAGTTCTTC	CASSLTMAREQFF
NA	TRBJ2-2	TRBV25-1	TRBD1	TGTGCCAGCAGCGCCGGGACAGACCCCACCGGGGAGCTGTTTTTT	CASSAGTDPTGELFF
NA	TRBJ1-1	TRBV28	NA	TGTGCCAGCAGTTTTTCCATTGGGACTGAAGCTTTCTTT	CASSFSIGTEAFF
many	TRBJ2-5	TRBV7-6	TRBD2	TGTGCCAGCAGCTTAGACCCAGCGGGGGCTCGAGAGACCCAGTACTTC	CASSLDPAGARETQYF
NA	TRBJ1-2	TRBV5-1	TRBD1	TGCGCCAGCAGCTTGCGGAAGACAGGGGAAAAAGGCGGCTACACCTTC	CASSLRKTGEKGGYTF
few	TRBJ2-3	TRBV2	NA	TGTGCCAGCCGTGGTCGAGATACGCAGTATTTT	CASRGRDTQYF
many	TRBJ2-5	TRBV25-1	NA	TGTGCCAGCAGTGTGGGGGGCTCAGGCCAAGAGACCCAGTACTTC	CASSVGGSGQETQYF
NA	TRBJ1-2	TRBV2	NA	TGTGCCAGCAGTGAAGAGGCAGGGGCCACGGGAGGCTACACCTTC	CASSEEAGATGGYTF
NA	TRBJ1-1	TRBV19	NA	TGTGCCAGTATTACTCGAGAGGGACTGAACACTGAAGCTTTCTTT	CASITREGLNTEAFF
NA	TRBJ2-3	TRBV28	NA	TGTGCCAGCAGTTTAAGTAGTAACACAGATACGCAGTATTTT	CASSLSSNTDTQYF
many	TRBJ2-3	TRBV10-3	NA	TGTGCCATCAGTGCCGACAGCTCAGATACGCAGTATTTT	CAISADSSDTQYF
many	TRBJ1-6	TRBV6-5	NA	TGTGCCAGCAGTTACTCGTCAGTGATCGGGAATTCACCCCTCCACTTT	CASSYSSVIGNSPLHF